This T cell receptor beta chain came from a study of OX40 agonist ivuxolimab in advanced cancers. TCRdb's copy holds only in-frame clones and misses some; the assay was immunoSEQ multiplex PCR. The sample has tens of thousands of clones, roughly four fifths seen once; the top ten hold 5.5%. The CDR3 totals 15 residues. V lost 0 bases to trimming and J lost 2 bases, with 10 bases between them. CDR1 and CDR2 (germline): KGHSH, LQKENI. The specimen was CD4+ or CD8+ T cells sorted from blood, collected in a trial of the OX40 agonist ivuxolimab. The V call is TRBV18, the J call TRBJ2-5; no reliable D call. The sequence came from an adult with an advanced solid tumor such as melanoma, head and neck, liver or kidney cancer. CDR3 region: CASSPPSQRQETQYF. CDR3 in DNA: TGTGCCAGCTCACCACCCTCACAGAGACAAGAGACCCAGTACTTC.